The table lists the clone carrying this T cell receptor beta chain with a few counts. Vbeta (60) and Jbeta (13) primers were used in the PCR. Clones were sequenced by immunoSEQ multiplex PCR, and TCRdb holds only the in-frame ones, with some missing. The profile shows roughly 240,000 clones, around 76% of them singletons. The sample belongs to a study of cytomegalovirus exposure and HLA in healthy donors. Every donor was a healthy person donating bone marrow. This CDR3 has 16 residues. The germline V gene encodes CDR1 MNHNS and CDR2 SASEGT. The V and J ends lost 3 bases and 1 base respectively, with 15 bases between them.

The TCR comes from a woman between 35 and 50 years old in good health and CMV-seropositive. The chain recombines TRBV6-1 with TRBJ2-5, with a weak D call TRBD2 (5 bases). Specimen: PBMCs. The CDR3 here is CASSDGWEYPQETQYF. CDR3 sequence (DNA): TGTGCCAGCAGTGATGGGTGGGAGTACCCCCAAGAGACCCAGTACTTC.